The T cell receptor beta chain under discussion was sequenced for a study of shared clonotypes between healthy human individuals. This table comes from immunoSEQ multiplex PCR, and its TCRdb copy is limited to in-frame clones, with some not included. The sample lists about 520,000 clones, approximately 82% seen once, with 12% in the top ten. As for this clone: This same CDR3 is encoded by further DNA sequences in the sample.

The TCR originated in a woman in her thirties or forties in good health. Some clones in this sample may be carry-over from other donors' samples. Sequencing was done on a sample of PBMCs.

CDR3 nucleotides: TGTGCCTGGATTAAGAGCGGGGAGCTGTTTTTT. This encodes CAWIKSGELFF. The rearrangement uses TRBV30 and TRBJ2-2; no firm D call. CDR1 and CDR2 from the germline V gene are GTSNPN and SVGIG (reference sequence). This CDR3 has 11 amino acids. The germline V and J ends were trimmed by 4 bases and 7 bases, with 7 bases remaining between them.